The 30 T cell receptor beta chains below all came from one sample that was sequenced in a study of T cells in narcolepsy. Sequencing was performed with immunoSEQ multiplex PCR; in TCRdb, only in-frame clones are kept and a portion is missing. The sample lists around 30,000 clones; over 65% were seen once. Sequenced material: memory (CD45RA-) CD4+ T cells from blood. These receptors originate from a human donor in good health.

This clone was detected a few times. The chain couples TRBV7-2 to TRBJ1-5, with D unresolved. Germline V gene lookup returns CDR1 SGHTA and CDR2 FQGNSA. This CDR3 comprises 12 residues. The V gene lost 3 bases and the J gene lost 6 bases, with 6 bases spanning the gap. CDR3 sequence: CASSFWAQPQHF. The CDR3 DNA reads TGTGCCAGCAGCTTCTGGGCTCAGCCCCAGCATTTT.

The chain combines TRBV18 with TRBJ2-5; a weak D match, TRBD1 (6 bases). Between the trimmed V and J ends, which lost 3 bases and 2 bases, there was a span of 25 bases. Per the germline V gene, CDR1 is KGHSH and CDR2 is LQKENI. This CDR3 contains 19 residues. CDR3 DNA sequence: TGTGCCAGCTCACCCGGGGACCACGCGGCAGGGGCTCTACAAGAGACCCAGTACTTC. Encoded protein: CASSPGDHAAGALQETQYF.

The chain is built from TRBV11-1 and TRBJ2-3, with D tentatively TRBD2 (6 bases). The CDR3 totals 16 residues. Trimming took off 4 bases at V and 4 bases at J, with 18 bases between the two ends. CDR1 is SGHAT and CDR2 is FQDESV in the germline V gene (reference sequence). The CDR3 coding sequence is TGTGCCAGCAGCTCCGGGTCCCGCGGGGACTCAGATACGCAGTATTTT. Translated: CASSSGSRGDSDTQYF.

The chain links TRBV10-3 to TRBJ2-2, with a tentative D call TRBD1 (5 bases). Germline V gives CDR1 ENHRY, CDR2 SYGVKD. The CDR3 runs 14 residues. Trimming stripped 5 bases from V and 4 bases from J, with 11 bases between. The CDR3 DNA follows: TGTGCCATCAGTCACGGTGGGGCCACCGGGGAGCTGTTTTTT. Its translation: CAISHGGATGELFF.

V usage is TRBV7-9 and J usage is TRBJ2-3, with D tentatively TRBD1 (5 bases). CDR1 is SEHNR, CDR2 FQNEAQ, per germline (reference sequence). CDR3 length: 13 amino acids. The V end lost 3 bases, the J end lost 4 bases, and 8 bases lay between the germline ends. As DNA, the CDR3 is TGTGCCAGCAGCTTGGCAGGGTCAGATACGCAGTATTTT. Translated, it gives CASSLAGSDTQYF.

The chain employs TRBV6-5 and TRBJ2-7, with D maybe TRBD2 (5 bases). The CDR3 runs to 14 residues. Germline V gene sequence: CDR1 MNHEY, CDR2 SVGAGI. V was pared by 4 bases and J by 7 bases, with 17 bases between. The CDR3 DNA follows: TGTGCCAGCAGTTCTCTCGGACCCGCGGGTGAGCAGTACTTC. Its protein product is CASSSLGPAGEQYF.

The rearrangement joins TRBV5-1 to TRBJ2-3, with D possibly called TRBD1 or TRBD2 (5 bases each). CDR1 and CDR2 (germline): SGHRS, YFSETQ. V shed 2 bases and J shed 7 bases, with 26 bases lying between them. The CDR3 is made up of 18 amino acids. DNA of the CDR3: TGCGCCAGCAGCTTAAACCCTTCGGGGCCATATTCAAGGTATACGCAGTATTTT. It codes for CASSLNPSGPYSRYTQYF.

CDR3 sequence reads: CASSPTLAGYTGELFF. CDR3 sequence (DNA): TGTGCCAGTAGTCCAACACTAGCGGGGTACACCGGGGAGCTGTTTTTT. The rearrangement links TRBV19 to TRBJ2-2; 10 bases are shared with TRBD2. Trimming cost V 5 bases and J 3 bases; bases outside gene matches: 6. Germline V gene sequence: CDR1 LNHDA, CDR2 SQIVND (reference sequence). The CDR3 runs to 16 residues.

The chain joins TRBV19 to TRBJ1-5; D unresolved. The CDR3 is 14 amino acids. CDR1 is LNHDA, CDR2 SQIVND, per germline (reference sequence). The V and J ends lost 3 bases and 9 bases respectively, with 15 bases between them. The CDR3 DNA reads TGTGCCAGTAGTATGTCGGACGTAGGTCCGCCCCAGCATTTT. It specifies CASSMSDVGPPQHF.

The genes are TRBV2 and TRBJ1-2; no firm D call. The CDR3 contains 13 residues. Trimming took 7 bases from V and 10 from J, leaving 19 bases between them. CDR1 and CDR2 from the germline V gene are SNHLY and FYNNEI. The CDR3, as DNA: TGTGCCAGCATTCCAAACTCGGGGTTCCACTACACCTTC. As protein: CASIPNSGFHYTF.

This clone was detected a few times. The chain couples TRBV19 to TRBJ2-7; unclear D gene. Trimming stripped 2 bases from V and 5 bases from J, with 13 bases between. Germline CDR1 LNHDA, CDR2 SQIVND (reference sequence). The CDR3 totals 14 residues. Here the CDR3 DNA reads TGTGCCAGTAGTATAAATAACAGAGACGACGAGCAGTACTTC. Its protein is CASSINNRDDEQYF. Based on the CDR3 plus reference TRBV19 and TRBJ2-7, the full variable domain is DGGITQSPKYLFRKEGQNVTLSCEQNLNHDAMYWYRQDPGQGLRLIYYSQIVNDFQKGDIAEGYSVSREKKESFPLTVTSAQKNPTAFYLCASSINNRDDEQYFGPGTRLTVT.

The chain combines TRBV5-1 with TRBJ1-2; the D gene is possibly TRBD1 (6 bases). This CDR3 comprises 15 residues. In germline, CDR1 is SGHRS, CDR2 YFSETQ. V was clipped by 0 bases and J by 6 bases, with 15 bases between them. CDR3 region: CASSLGETGTHGYTF. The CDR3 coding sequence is TGCGCCAGCAGCTTGGGAGAAACAGGGACTCATGGCTACACCTTC.

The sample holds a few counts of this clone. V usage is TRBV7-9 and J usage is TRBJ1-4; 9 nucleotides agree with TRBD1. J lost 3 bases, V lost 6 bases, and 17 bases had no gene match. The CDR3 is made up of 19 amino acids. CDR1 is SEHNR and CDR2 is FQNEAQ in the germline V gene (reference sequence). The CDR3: CASSFTEGDRERSNEKLFF. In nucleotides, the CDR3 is TGTGCCAGCAGTTTTACCGAAGGGGACAGGGAGAGATCTAATGAAAAACTGTTTTTT.

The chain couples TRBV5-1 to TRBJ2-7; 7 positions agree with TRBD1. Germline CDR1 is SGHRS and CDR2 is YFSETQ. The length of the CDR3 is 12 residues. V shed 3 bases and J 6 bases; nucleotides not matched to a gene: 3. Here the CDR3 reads CASSSTGPEQYF. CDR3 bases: TGCGCCAGCAGCTCGACAGGGCCCGAGCAGTACTTC.

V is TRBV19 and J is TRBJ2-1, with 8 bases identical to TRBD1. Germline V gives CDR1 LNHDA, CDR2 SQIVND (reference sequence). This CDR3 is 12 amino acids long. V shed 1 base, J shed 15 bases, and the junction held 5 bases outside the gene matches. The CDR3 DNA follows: TGTGCCAGTAGTATAGGTCAGACAGGGGTGTTCTTC. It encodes CASSIGQTGVFF. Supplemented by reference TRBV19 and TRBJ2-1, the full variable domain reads DGGITQSPKYLFRKEGQNVTLSCEQNLNHDAMYWYRQDPGQGLRLIYYSQIVNDFQKGDIAEGYSVSREKKESFPLTVTSAQKNPTAFYLCASSIGQTGVFFGPGTRLTVL.

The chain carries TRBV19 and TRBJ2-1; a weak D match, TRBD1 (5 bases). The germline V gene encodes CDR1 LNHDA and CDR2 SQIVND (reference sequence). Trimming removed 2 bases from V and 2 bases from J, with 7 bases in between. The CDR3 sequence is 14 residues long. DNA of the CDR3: TGTGCCAGTAGTATACAGGGAACCTACAATGAGCAGTTCTTC. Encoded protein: CASSIQGTYNEQFF.

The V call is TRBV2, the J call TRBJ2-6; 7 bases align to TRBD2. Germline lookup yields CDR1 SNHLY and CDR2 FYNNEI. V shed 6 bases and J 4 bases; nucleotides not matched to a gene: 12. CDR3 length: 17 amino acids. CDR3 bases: TGTGCCAGCAGCGGCCTTGGGGGGGAGGCCGGGGCCAACGTCCTGACTTTC. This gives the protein CASSGLGGEAGANVLTF.

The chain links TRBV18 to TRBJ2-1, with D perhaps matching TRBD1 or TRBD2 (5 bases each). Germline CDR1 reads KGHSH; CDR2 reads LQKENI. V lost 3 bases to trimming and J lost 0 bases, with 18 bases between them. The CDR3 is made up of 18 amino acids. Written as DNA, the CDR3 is TGTGCCAGCTCACCCGCTAGGGTAGCGAGGGGCTCCTACAATGAGCAGTTCTTC. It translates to CASSPARVARGSYNEQFF.

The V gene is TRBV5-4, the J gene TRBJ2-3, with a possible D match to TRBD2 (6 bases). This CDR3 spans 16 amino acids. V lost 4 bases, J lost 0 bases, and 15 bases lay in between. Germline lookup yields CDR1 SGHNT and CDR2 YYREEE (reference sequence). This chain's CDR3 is CASSTKRGTSTDTQYF. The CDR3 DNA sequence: TGTGCCAGCAGCACGAAACGGGGGACTAGCACAGATACGCAGTATTTT.

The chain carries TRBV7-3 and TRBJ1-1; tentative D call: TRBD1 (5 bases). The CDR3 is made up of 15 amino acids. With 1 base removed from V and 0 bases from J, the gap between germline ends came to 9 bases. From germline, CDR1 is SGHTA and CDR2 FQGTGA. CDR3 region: CASSLRRGLNTEAFF. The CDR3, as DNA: TGTGCCAGCAGCTTAAGACGGGGCCTGAACACTGAAGCTTTCTTT. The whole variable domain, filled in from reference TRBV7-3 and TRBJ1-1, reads GAGVSQTPSNKVTEKGKYVELRCDPISGHTALYWYRQSLGQGPEFLIYFQGTGAADDSGLPNDRFFAVRPEGSVSTLKIQRTERGDSAVYLCASSLRRGLNTEAFFGQGTRLTVV.

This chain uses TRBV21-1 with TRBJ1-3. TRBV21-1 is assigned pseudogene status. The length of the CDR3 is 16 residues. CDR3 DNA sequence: TGTGCCAGCAGCAAAGCGGGGAGAGGAGAAGGAAACACCATATATTTT. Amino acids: CASSKAGRGEGNTIYF.

The CDR3 region is CASSPRGTGPSPQHF. Here the CDR3 DNA reads TGTGCCAGCAGCCCCAGGGGGACAGGACCCTCGCCCCAGCATTTT. The chain uses TRBV5-8 and TRBJ1-5; 8 nucleotides match TRBD1. The CDR3 covers 15 residues. V shed 4 bases and J 9 bases; nucleotides not matched to a gene: 12. CDR1 and CDR2 from the germline V gene are SGHTS and YDEGEE.

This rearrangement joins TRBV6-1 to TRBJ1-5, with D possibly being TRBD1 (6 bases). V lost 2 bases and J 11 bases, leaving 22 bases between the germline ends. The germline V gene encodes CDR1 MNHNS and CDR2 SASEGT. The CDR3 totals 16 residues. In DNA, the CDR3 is TGTGCCAGCAGTGAAATGATTCGGATAACAGGGAATTCCCAGCATTTT. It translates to CASSEMIRITGNSQHF.

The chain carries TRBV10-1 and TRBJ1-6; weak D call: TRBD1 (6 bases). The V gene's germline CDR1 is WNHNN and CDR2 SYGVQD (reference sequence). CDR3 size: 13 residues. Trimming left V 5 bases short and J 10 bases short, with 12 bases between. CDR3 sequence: CASSRQADSPLHF. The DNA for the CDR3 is TGCGCCAGCAGTCGACAGGCCGACTCACCCCTCCACTTT.

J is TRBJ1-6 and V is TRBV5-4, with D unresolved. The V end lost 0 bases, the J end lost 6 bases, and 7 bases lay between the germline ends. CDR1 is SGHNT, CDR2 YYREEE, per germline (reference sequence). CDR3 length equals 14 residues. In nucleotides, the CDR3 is TGTGCCAGCAGCTTGGAACAGTCTAATTCACCCCTCCACTTT. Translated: CASSLEQSNSPLHF.

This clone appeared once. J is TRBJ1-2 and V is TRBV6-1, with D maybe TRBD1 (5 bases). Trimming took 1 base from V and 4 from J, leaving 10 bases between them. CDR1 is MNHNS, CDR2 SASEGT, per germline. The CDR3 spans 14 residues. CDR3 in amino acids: CASSEGQRSYGYTF. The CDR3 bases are TGTGCCAGCAGTGAAGGACAGCGTAGCTATGGCTACACCTTC.

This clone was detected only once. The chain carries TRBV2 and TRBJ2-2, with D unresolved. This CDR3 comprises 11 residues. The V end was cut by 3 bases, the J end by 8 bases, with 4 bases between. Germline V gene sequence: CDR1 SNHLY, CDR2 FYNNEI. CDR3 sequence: CASSDPGELFF. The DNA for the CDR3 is TGTGCCAGCAGTGATCCTGGGGAGCTGTTTTTT. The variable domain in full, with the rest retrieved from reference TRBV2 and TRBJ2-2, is EPEVTQTPSHQVTQMGQEVILRCVPISNHLYFYWYRQILGQKVEFLVSFYNNEISEKSEIFDDQFSVERPDGSNFTLKIRSTKLEDSAMYFCASSDPGELFFGEGSRLTVL.

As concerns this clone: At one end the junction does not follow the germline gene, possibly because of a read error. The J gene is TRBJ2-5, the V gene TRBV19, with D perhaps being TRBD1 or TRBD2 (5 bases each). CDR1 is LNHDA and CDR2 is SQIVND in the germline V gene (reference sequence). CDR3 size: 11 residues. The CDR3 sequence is CATSGGETQYF. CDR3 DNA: TGTGCCACTAGTGGGGGTGAGACCCAGTACTTC.

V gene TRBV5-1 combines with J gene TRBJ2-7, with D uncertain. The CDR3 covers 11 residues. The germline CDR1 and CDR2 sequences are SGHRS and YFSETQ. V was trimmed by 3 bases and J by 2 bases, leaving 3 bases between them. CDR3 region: CASSSTYEQYF. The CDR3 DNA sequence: TGCGCCAGCAGCTCCACCTACGAGCAGTACTTC.

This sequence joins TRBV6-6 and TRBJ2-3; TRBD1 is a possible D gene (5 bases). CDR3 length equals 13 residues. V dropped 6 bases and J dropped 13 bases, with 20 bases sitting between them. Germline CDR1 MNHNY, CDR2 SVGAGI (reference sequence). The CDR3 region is CASSPRIGASEYF. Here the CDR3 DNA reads TGTGCCAGCAGCCCCCGGATTGGGGCCAGTGAGTATTTT.